A single sample gave rise to the 30 T cell receptor beta chains below, sequenced in a study of blood T cells in healthy people across ages. Through a sample-barcoded 5' primer and a J-beta primer mix, a second PCR was run for roughly 7 to 11 cycles. TCRdb itself ran the 5' RACE reads through MiXCR, one entry per CDR3 protein. The sample includes 800,000 to 1,000,000 distinct CDR3 sequences, roughly 43% of them seen just once. The source material was blood. These receptors were collected from a man aged 25 to 40 in good health.

This clonotype was observed at least ten times. The rearrangement joins TRBV27 to TRBJ2-7, with a weak D call TRBD2 (5 bases). CDR1 is MNHEY, CDR2 SMNVEV, per germline (reference sequence). V lost 3 bases and J 1 base, leaving 7 bases between the germline ends. The CDR3 is 13 amino acids. This CDR3 reads CASSFGESYEQYF. The CDR3 DNA is TGTGCCAGCAGTTTCGGGGAGTCCTACGAGCAGTACTTC.

The J gene is TRBJ2-3, the V gene TRBV25-1; tentatively, D is TRBD2 (5 bases). CDR1 and CDR2 from the germline V gene are MGHDK and SYGVNS. The V and J ends lost 5 bases and 4 bases respectively, with 16 bases between them. This CDR3 contains 15 residues. The CDR3 DNA reads as TGTGCCAGCAGTTCCCTAGGACTGCCCGCAGATACGCAGTATTTT. Translated: CASSSLGLPADTQYF.

The gene calls are TRBV13 and TRBJ1-2; D is undetermined. Between the trimmed V and J ends, which lost 0 bases and 8 bases, there was a span of 7 bases. The CDR3 contains 12 residues. From germline, CDR1 is PRHDT and CDR2 FYEKMQ (reference sequence). As DNA, the CDR3 is TGTGCCAGCAGCTTAGGGGCCTCAGGCTACACCTTC. This sequence encodes CASSLGASGYTF.

This clonotype came up a few times. The chain links TRBV2 to TRBJ1-5; no reliable D call. This CDR3 is built from 11 residues. V lost 4 bases, J lost 6 bases, and 4 bases lay in between. Germline lookup yields CDR1 SNHLY and CDR2 FYNNEI. CDR3 nucleotide sequence: TGTGCCAGCAGTGGGGGTCAGCCCCAGCATTTT. Amino acid sequence: CASSGGQPQHF.

This clonotype appeared a few times. This chain uses TRBV4-3 with TRBJ2-7, with D uncertain. Trimming removed 0 bases at V and 2 bases at J, with 8 bases between. Germline CDR1 is LGHNA and CDR2 is YSLEER. This CDR3 has 14 amino acids. The CDR3 DNA sequence: TGCGCCAGCAGCCAAGATTGGGCAGCCTACGAGCAGTACTTC. Translation gives CASSQDWAAYEQYF.

In its sample, this clonotype was seen once. The chain employs TRBV12-3 or TRBV12-4 and TRBJ1-2, with D unresolved. There are 12 residues in the CDR3. The V gene lost 4 bases and the J gene lost 5 bases, with 8 bases spanning the gap. In DNA, the CDR3 is TGTGCCAGCAGTTCATTCCCGTATGGCTACACCTTC. The encoded protein is CASSSFPYGYTF.

The chain carries TRBV3-1 and TRBJ1-4; D call uncertain. V was shortened by 1 base and J by 5 bases, with 14 bases between the two germline ends. Germline V lookup: CDR1 LGHDT, CDR2 YNNKEL (reference sequence). The CDR3 consists of 16 residues. Written as DNA, the CDR3 is TGTGCCAGCAGCCAAGGGATTGGGAGCCTCAATGAAAAACTGTTTTTT. This codes for CASSQGIGSLNEKLFF.

The J gene is TRBJ2-3, the V gene TRBV7-2; D is possibly TRBD2 (7 bases). Germline CDR1 reads SGHTA; CDR2 reads FQGNSA. The V end was cut by 8 bases, the J end by 4 bases, with 13 bases between. The CDR3 totals 13 residues. DNA of the CDR3: TGTGCCAGCCGGGGGGCGGTCTCAGATACGCAGTATTTT. Translating gives CASRGAVSDTQYF.

As DNA, the CDR3 is TGTGCCAGCAGTTCAGTGAACACTGAAGCTTTCTTT. As protein: CASSSVNTEAFF. The gene calls are TRBV27 and TRBJ1-1; D is ambiguous. This CDR3 region has 12 residues. CDR1 is MNHEY and CDR2 is SMNVEV in the germline V gene (reference sequence). The V and J ends lost 4 bases and 0 bases respectively, with 3 bases between them.

CDR3 DNA sequence: TGCAGCGTTGCACAATGGGACAGGGTAAATGAGCAGTTCTTC. Its protein product is CSVAQWDRVNEQFF. The chain joins TRBV29-1 to TRBJ2-1, with 9 bases aligning to TRBD1. The V and J ends lost 4 bases and 7 bases, in that order; junction bases with no gene match: 8. Germline V gives CDR1 SQVTM, CDR2 ANQGSEA. CDR3 length: 14 amino acids.

In its sample, this clonotype was seen many times. This chain uses TRBV20-1 with TRBJ2-3; D call uncertain. The germline V gene encodes CDR1 DFQATT and CDR2 SNEGSKA (reference sequence). Between the trimmed V and J ends, which lost 2 bases and 3 bases, there was a span of 0 bases. The length of the CDR3 is 10 residues. CDR3 protein: CSARTDTQYF. The CDR3 nucleotides read TGCAGTGCTAGAACAGATACGCAGTATTTT.

V usage is TRBV4-1 and J usage is TRBJ1-4; no definite D call. The CDR3 covers 15 residues. Germline CDR1 and CDR2: MGHRA and YSYEKL. V lost 3 bases and J lost 8, with 16 bases in between. CDR3 in DNA: TGCGCCAGCAGCCAGGCCCTAGGCGGCTCGGAAAAACTGTTTTTT. Protein: CASSQALGGSEKLFF.

As for this clonotype: The junction departs from the called germline gene at one end, perhaps through a read error. The J gene is TRBJ1-1, the V gene TRBV20-1, with D unclear. Germline V CDR1 and CDR2: DFQATT, SNEGSKA (reference sequence). The CDR3 consists of 14 residues. CDR3 DNA sequence: TGCACTGCTAGTGGGCAGCGATTGAACACTGAAGCTTTCTTT. This encodes CTASGQRLNTEAFF.

The chain couples TRBV24-1 to TRBJ2-3, with 8 bases identical to TRBD2. J lost 2 bases, V lost 4 bases, and 13 bases had no gene match. The CDR3 consists of 18 residues. Germline V gene data show CDR1 as KGHDR and CDR2 as SFDVKD. The CDR3 is CATSDRGRAGVSTDTQYF. CDR3 nucleotide sequence: TGTGCCACCAGTGACCGCGGACGAGCGGGGGTCTCCACAGATACGCAGTATTTT.

This clonotype was detected only once. V gene TRBV7-2 combines with J gene TRBJ2-7, with D unclear. Trimming cost V 5 bases and J 5 bases, with 10 bases left between them. This CDR3 has 12 amino acids. Germline lookup yields CDR1 SGHTA and CDR2 FQGNSA. CDR3: CASSPTFHEQYF. In DNA, the CDR3 is TGTGCCAGCAGCCCGACGTTTCACGAGCAGTACTTC.

This clonotype was seen a few times. The genes are TRBV4-3 and TRBJ2-3; 14 bases match TRBD2. Germline V gives CDR1 LGHNA, CDR2 YSLEER. V gave up 0 bases and J gave up 4 bases; unmatched junction bases: 3. The CDR3 runs to 17 residues. In nucleotides, the CDR3 is TGCGCCAGCAGCCAAGATCAGGGACTAGCGGGGGCAGATACGCAGTATTTT. This translates into CASSQDQGLAGADTQYF.

The chain has TRBV6-2 or TRBV6-3 and TRBJ1-1; tentatively, D is TRBD1 (6 bases). CDR1 and CDR2 (germline): MNHEY, SVGEGT. Trimming stripped 7 bases from V and 0 bases from J, with 12 bases between. The CDR3 totals 14 residues. The CDR3, as DNA: TGTGCCAGCACCTACAGGGACGTGAACACTGAAGCTTTCTTT. Translating gives CASTYRDVNTEAFF.

The rearrangement joins TRBV7-2 to TRBJ2-7; D may be TRBD2 (6 bases). This CDR3 region has 13 residues. Trimming pared 6 bases from V and 10 bases from J, leaving 19 bases between. Germline-derived CDR1 and CDR2 are SGHTA and FQGNSA. The CDR3 DNA sequence: TGTGCCAGCAGAATGTTGGGGGAGGAGGCCCAGTACTTC. Encoded protein: CASRMLGEEAQYF.

Turning to this clonotype: A junction boundary mismatches the germline segment, possibly from a read error. The J gene is TRBJ2-5, the V gene TRBV2; D remains unclear. The DNA matches TRBJ2-7 better at its end, which makes the J call doubtful. The CDR3 runs 15 residues. Germline assignment: CDR1 SNHLY and CDR2 FYNNEI. The CDR3 loop is CTSRNPVANPYEQYF. The CDR3 DNA reads TGTACCAGTAGGAATCCCGTCGCGAACCCCTACGAGCAGTACTTC.

The V and J genes are TRBV6-5 and TRBJ1-5, with 8 nucleotides matching TRBD1. The V gene's germline CDR1 is MNHEY and CDR2 SVGAGI. The CDR3 sequence is 18 residues long. Germline trimming cut 0 bases from V and 3 bases from J; bases unmatched to any gene: 10. CDR3 amino acids: CASSYSMGSGGNNQPQHF. CDR3 DNA: TGTGCCAGCAGTTACTCGATGGGGTCAGGGGGCAACAATCAGCCCCAGCATTTT.

This clonotype was counted a few times. This rearrangement joins TRBV19 to TRBJ2-3; perhaps TRBD2 as D (5 bases). V gave up 3 bases and J gave up 2 bases, with 15 bases separating them. The CDR3 length is 16 residues. The germline gives CDR1 LNHDA, CDR2 SQIVND (reference sequence). In nucleotides, the CDR3 is TGTGCCAGTAGTATGTATGCGGAGAGGGACACAGATACGCAGTATTTT. Its translation is CASSMYAERDTDTQYF.

The gene calls are TRBV10-3 and TRBJ2-3; TRBD1 or TRBD2 may be the D gene (6 bases each). CDR3 length equals 15 residues. V lost 4 bases to trimming and J lost 0 bases, with 11 bases between them. Germline V gene data show CDR1 as ENHRY and CDR2 as SYGVKD. The CDR3 reads CAISVGGGSTDTQYF. The CDR3 DNA reads as TGTGCCATCAGTGTCGGGGGCGGTAGCACAGATACGCAGTATTTT.

Ten or more counts support this clonotype. The chain employs TRBV3-1 and TRBJ2-7, with TRBD2 matching 9 bases. The CDR3 is 14 amino acids. J was trimmed by 0 bases and V by 6 bases; bases with no gene match: 3. The V gene's germline CDR1 is LGHDT and CDR2 YNNKEL (reference sequence). The chain's CDR3 is CASSTTSGSYEQYF. In DNA, the CDR3 is TGTGCCAGCAGTACGACTAGCGGCTCCTACGAGCAGTACTTC.

This clonotype was recorded a few times. This rearrangement joins TRBV27 to TRBJ2-3; TRBD2 matches 10 bases. Germline V gene sequence: CDR1 MNHEY, CDR2 SMNVEV (reference sequence). The V segment lost 5 bases and the J segment 1 base; nucleotides outside the gene matches: 9. CDR3 size: 17 residues. CDR3 in amino acids: CASSRGKRGGGTDTQYF. The CDR3 coding sequence is TGTGCCAGCAGTCGGGGAAAGCGGGGGGGCGGCACAGATACGCAGTATTTT.

This clonotype was seen more than once but under ten times. This rearrangement joins TRBV29-1 to TRBJ1-2, with D perhaps TRBD1 (6 bases). CDR3 length: 14 residues. Trimming removed 3 bases at V and 4 bases at J, with 15 bases between. Germline V gene lookup returns CDR1 SQVTM and CDR2 ANQGSEA. This CDR3 is CSVDRAGVGYGYTF. The CDR3 region has the DNA TGCAGCGTTGATCGGGCAGGGGTTGGCTATGGCTACACCTTC.

The chain has TRBV4-1 and TRBJ2-5; 12 nucleotides align to TRBD2. The CDR3 runs 16 residues. J was trimmed by 10 bases and V by 0 bases; bases with no gene match: 9. In germline, CDR1 is MGHRA, CDR2 YSYEKL. The DNA of the CDR3 is TGCGCCAGCAGCCAAGATCTGGCTAGCGGGGGGGCTCGCCAGTACTTC. This encodes CASSQDLASGGARQYF.

In its sample, this clonotype was seen a few times. The chain carries TRBV27 and TRBJ2-1; 9 bases map to TRBD1. The CDR3 is 14 residues long. Trimming removed 5 bases from V and 5 bases from J; junction bases left unmatched: 4. Germline CDR1 is MNHEY and CDR2 is SMNVEV (reference sequence). This CDR3 is CASSPRTGDNEQFF. In nucleotides, the CDR3 is TGTGCCAGCAGTCCCCGGACAGGGGACAATGAGCAGTTCTTC.

The V call is TRBV24-1, the J call TRBJ1-2; 8 nucleotides line up with TRBD1. The CDR3 length is 15 residues. V gave up 2 bases and J gave up 3 bases; unmatched junction bases: 4. CDR1 and CDR2 (germline): KGHDR, SFDVKD. The CDR3 nucleotides read TGTGCCACCAGTGATTCAGGACAGGGCGACTATGGCTACACCTTC. This gives the protein CATSDSGQGDYGYTF.

V is TRBV7-2 and J is TRBJ1-2; a possible D gene is TRBD1 (5 bases). This CDR3 has 15 residues. CDR1 is SGHTA, CDR2 FQGNSA, per germline. The V gene lost 5 bases and the J gene lost 0 bases, with 13 bases spanning the gap. CDR3 nucleotides: TGTGCCAGCAGCCTACTCGGGGGGGCTAACTATGGCTACACCTTC. This translates into CASSLLGGANYGYTF.

This sequence joins TRBV7-9 and TRBJ2-7, with D unclear. V lost 4 bases to trimming and J lost 0 bases, with 13 bases between them. This CDR3 contains 15 residues. Germline V gives CDR1 SEHNR, CDR2 FQNEAQ (reference sequence). In nucleotides, the CDR3 is TGTGCCAGCAGCTCAAGCACCGGGTCCTCCTACGAGCAGTACTTC. Amino acids: CASSSSTGSSYEQYF.